The sequence of this T cell receptor (beta chain) was determined in a study of T cells in narcolepsy. Study as a whole: Healthy controls were enrolled alongside patients with narcolepsy type 1 or type 2.

Data came from immunoSEQ multiplex PCR; TCRdb stores just in-frame clones and leaves some out. Found here are about 30,000 clones, about four fifths of them singletons; the top ten hold roughly 0.9%. This clone was picked up a small number of times. Its antigen is not known. From germline, CDR1 is SEHNR and CDR2 FQNEAQ (reference sequence). Trimming took 1 base from V and 4 from J, leaving 8 bases between them. The CDR3 is 14 residues long. Study conclusions and caveats: Same-patient CSF and blood CD4+ T cell clonotypes included HCRT-specific and TRIB2-specific autoreactive ones.

The clonotype originates from a human donor with narcolepsy. The sequenced sample was CD45RA- memory CD4+ T cells from PBMCs. This sequence joins TRBV7-9 and TRBJ1-3; D unresolved. The CDR3 nucleotides are TGTGCCAGCAGCTTAGGGGCTGAGGGAAACACCATATATTTT. Its translation is CASSLGAEGNTIYF.